This TCR beta chain was retrieved from a study of brain T cells in children with intractable seizures. Of note for this clone: What it recognizes is unknown.

Overall study findings and caveats: Absence of clones before surgery may stem from lower sequencing depth.

V was pared by 5 bases and J by 1 base, with 10 bases between. Germline V gene lookup returns CDR1 GTSNPN and CDR2 SVGIG (reference sequence). CDR3 length equals 13 residues. Clones were sequenced by immunoSEQ multiplex PCR, and TCRdb holds only the in-frame ones, with some missing. The sample lists about 340,000 clones; over 85% were seen once. As to time point: blood from clinic visit 5 months post-surgery; TSC patient then seizure free. Only cases whose brain tissue showed the highest T cell transcript signatures were sequenced. At least one anti-epileptic drug was given before surgery. The TCR originated in a boy in the first two years of life with tuberous sclerosis and intractable seizures. The chain employs TRBV30 and TRBJ2-3; D may be TRBD2 (5 bases). Sequencing used peripheral blood, obtained less than 6 months after surgery. In nucleotides, the CDR3 is TGTGCCTGGGGACGGACTGGCACAGATACGCAGTATTTT. This translates into CAWGRTGTDTQYF.